This entry lists 12 T cell receptor beta chains sequenced from one sample in a study of shared clonotypes between healthy human individuals. Produced via immunoSEQ multiplex PCR; TCRdb's table is partial and in-frame only. Of over a million clones listed, approximately 98% are singletons. The specimen was naive CD4+ T cells sorted from blood. Indicated subset: CD45RA+ positively selected. The source is a man aged 25 to 40 in good health.

V gene TRBV18 combines with J gene TRBJ1-1; 7 nucleotides line up with TRBD1. The CDR3 extends over 15 amino acids. V trimming: 5 bases; J trimming: 0 bases; junction bases outside the gene matches: 6. The V gene's germline CDR1 is KGHSH and CDR2 LQKENI. In nucleotides, the CDR3 is TGTGCCAGCTCAATATTCGGGACAGTGAACACTGAAGCTTTCTTT. Amino acids: CASSIFGTVNTEAFF.

The CDR3 region is CASSMLQERQPQHF. CDR3 in DNA: TGTGCCAGTAGTATGCTACAGGAACGACAGCCCCAGCATTTT. This chain uses TRBV19 with TRBJ1-5; possibly TRBD1 for D (5 bases). Trimming stripped 3 bases from V and 7 bases from J, with 13 bases between. Germline V CDR1 and CDR2: LNHDA, SQIVND (reference sequence). The CDR3 has 14 residues.

The rearrangement joins TRBV6-1 to TRBJ1-4; D gene uncertain. Trimming took off 2 bases at V and 8 bases at J, with 18 bases between the two ends. CDR3 length: 16 amino acids. Germline CDR1 is MNHNS and CDR2 is SASEGT. The CDR3 is CASSENVRPGDEKLFF. CDR3 DNA sequence: TGTGCCAGCAGTGAAAACGTGAGACCCGGCGACGAAAAACTGTTTTTT.

The chain combines TRBV12-2 with TRBJ1-1; TRBD1, the D gene given by the table, was not confirmed from the DNA. TRBV12-2 is assigned pseudogene status. The CDR3 sequence is 15 residues long. CDR3 sequence: CASRLQKYMNTEAFF. The CDR3 bases are TGTGCAAGTCGCTTGCAGAAATACATGAACACTGAAGCTTTCTTT.

V gene TRBV5-1 combines with J gene TRBJ1-2, with unresolved D. The CDR3 sequence is 13 residues long. In germline, CDR1 is SGHRS, CDR2 YFSETQ. Trimming pared 0 bases from V and 8 bases from J, leaving 11 bases between. For the CDR3, the DNA is TGCGCCAGCAGCTTGGGCCAAGAAAAGGGCTACACCTTC. Residues: CASSLGQEKGYTF.

V gene TRBV27 combines with J gene TRBJ2-5, with 8 bases aligning to TRBD1. J lost 1 base, V lost 6 bases, and 4 bases had no gene match. Germline values: CDR1 MNHEY, CDR2 SMNVEV (reference sequence). CDR3 length: 14 amino acids. CDR3 sequence: CASSFGTGQETQYF. The DNA of the CDR3 is TGTGCCAGCAGCTTTGGGACAGGCCAAGAGACCCAGTACTTC.

The chain is built from TRBV29-1 and TRBJ1-5, with 9 bases matching TRBD1. The CDR3 spans 11 residues. J was trimmed by 11 bases and V by 6 bases; bases with no gene match: 5. The germline gives CDR1 SQVTM, CDR2 ANQGSEA. The CDR3 spells CSVQDRGTQHF. CDR3 bases: TGCAGCGTCCAGGACAGGGGAACCCAGCATTTT.

The J gene is TRBJ2-5, the V gene TRBV9, with D tentatively TRBD1 or TRBD2 (6 bases each). Looked up from germline, CDR1 is SGDLS and CDR2 is YYNGEE. V was clipped by 0 bases and J by 5 bases, with 14 bases between them. There are 15 residues in the CDR3. CDR3 region: CASSVVAGAGETQYF. Here the CDR3 DNA reads TGTGCCAGCAGCGTAGTGGCAGGGGCGGGGGAGACCCAGTACTTC.

This clone was counted once. This chain uses TRBV19 with TRBJ1-1; 7 nucleotides line up with TRBD1. Unmatched junction bases numbered 7, after V lost 5 bases and J lost 1 base. CDR3 length: 15 amino acids. Germline CDR1 reads LNHDA; CDR2 reads SQIVND (reference sequence). CDR3 in amino acids: CASSDPRQGNTEAFF. The DNA of the CDR3 is TGTGCCAGTAGTGACCCCCGACAGGGGAACACTGAAGCTTTCTTT.

This clone showed up just once. The CDR3 coding sequence is TGTGCCTGGGGGGGACTAGCGGGAGGGTCCACCGGGGAGCTGTTTTTT. Amino acids: CAWGGLAGGSTGELFF. The chain couples TRBV30 to TRBJ2-2; TRBD2 matches 16 bases. The junction had 4 bases not matched to a gene; V was cut back by 5 bases and J by 4 bases. Looked up from germline, CDR1 is GTSNPN and CDR2 is SVGIG (reference sequence). The CDR3 consists of 16 residues.

This clone was detected only once. The chain has TRBV5-1 and TRBJ1-1; D ambiguous. The length of the CDR3 is 13 residues. CDR1 is SGHRS, CDR2 YFSETQ, per germline. Trimming stripped 3 bases from V and 1 base from J, with 7 bases between. This CDR3 is CASSSNQNTEAFF. DNA for the CDR3: TGCGCCAGCAGCTCAAACCAGAACACTGAAGCTTTCTTT.

The chain combines TRBV7-2 with TRBJ2-7; D possibly corresponds to TRBD2 (5 bases). The CDR3 has 13 amino acids. CDR1 SGHTA and CDR2 FQGNSA come from the germline V gene. The V gene lost 5 bases and the J gene lost 6 bases, with 14 bases spanning the gap. The CDR3 here is CASSPQRVPEQYF. The CDR3 nucleotides are TGTGCCAGCAGCCCCCAGAGGGTCCCCGAGCAGTACTTC.